The source of this T cell receptor (beta chain) is a study of T cells expressing NK-cell markers. On the study more broadly: All TCR beta repertoires analysed originated from sorted CD3+CD56+NKG2C+, CD3+CD56+NKG2C- and CD3+CD56-NKG2C+ T cells.

In generating TCR beta cDNA, 5'RACE template switching with UMIs was used. TCRdb re-called the 5' RACE reads and gives one entry per CDR3 protein, without DNA. This specimen shows 160,000 or so distinct CDR3 sequences; the ten leading clones hold approximately 17%. In the case of this clonotype: Antigen: not known.

Study results and limitations: The HCMV specificity of the expanded NKG2C+ T cell clones stayed unresolved.

The germline V gene has CDR1 SGHRS and CDR2 YFSETQ. The CDR3 sequence is 17 residues long. This chain uses TRBV5-1 with TRBJ2-3; TCRdb selects TRBD1, and the lack of DNA leaves this call unchecked. The origin of this receptor is a woman aged 18 to 75 in good health. Sequenced material: blood T cells: a sorted CD56 or NKG2C T cell subset, CD4+ or CD8+ T cells, or bulk PBMC T cells (not recorded which). CDR3 region: CASSSGTVTASTDTQYF.